The subject of this entry is one TCR beta chain. It has no known antigen specificity. No much larger clone is present one base from it, and per-base qualities are unavailable. The CDR3 regions of human TCRbeta chains were subjected to immunosequencing. In the original analysis: Repertoire TCRs were checked for matches against a reference library of SARS-CoV-2-specific TCRs that had been generated using the MIRA antigen-specificity platform. Breadth was defined as the fraction of unique TCRs that were SARS-CoV-2-associated, and depth was defined as the fraction of total T cells that were SARS-CoV-2-associated. Using the MIRA data, every spike-specific TCR was mapped to the spike region that the TCR reacted to and assigned to either a CD4 or a CD8 class. Log10-transformed breadth and depth values were compared by one-way ANOVA with Sidak's multiple comparisons tests. Not all clones reach the TCRdb copy of this immuneACCESS table, which keeps in-frame sequences only. Checked studies attribute under half of the gap to unresolved V genes and leave the rest unexplained. Clone size and the V and J calls come from that table; the DNA yielded D and trimming. The table for this sample lists about 85,000 clones; 86% of them were counted only once. The top ten clonotypes cover around 6.7% of the sample.

These data are taken from a study of T cell responses to AZD1222 COVID-19 vaccine (dated by TCRdb to the early 2020s). Notes on the research overall: Because spike-specific TCR depth and breadth did not differ between the two schedules, AZD1222 recipients who got a second dose at roughly 4 weeks were pooled with those who got a second dose at roughly 12 weeks. TCR sequencing was performed for more than 230 trial participants, of whom around 200 were given two doses of AZD1222 and some 26 were given two doses of MenACWY control vaccine. Enrollment into the trials was organized by age into subgroups of 18-55, 56-69 and 70-plus years, and those subgroups contained 148, 28 and 57 TCR-sequenced participants, respectively. Broad study findings and their caveats: Most participants were white British and females outnumbered males, and the authors suggested that clonal diversity may have been underestimated. The 56-69-year group was small, and its depth increase did not reach significance, likely because of low power. Reportedly, close to half of the unique spike-specific TCRs recognized epitopes lying outside the regions that are mutated in the B.1.351 and B.1.1.7 variants. Conclusions about previously exposed vaccinees were limited because only six or seven AZD1222 recipients were SARS-CoV-2 seropositive at baseline. After two AZD1222 doses, spike-specific TCR breadth and depth were significantly higher than at day 0 and than in MenACWY recipients. Because no day 14 peak-response samples were available, the repertoires could be characterized only after the peak T cell response. CD4 TCRs associated with the vaccine covered the entire spike protein, and the dominant responses were in regions 160-218 and 743-854.

Sequences SGHNT (CDR1) and YENEEA (CDR2) are obtained from the germline V gene. The CDR3 numbers 15 residues from cysteine through phenylalanine. The read is trimmed to its CDR3 DNA, 45 bases read in frame from base 1. Deletion took 5 bases off V and 4 bases off J, with a span of 16 bases between the germline ends. The time point tag for this specimen amounts to: baseline before first vaccination. Samples from vaccinated people were obtained from the UK trials COV001 and COV002, which included a single-blind randomized controlled phase 2/3 trial of AZD1222 (ChAdOx1 nCoV-19) in healthy adults. For TCRbeta chain sequencing, PBMC samples were collected from trial participants at day 0 and at day 28 after the second dose.

The clonotype was recovered from an adult in good health. The rearrangement joined TRBV11-3 to TRBJ2-3, with no confident D gene call. The sequenced sample was peripheral blood, obtained on day 0 of AZD1222 vaccination. The sequenced DNA: TGTGCCAGCAGCCATCGCGGTAAGGGCGCAGATACGCAGTATTTT. Its protein product is CASSHRGKGADTQYF.